This is a list of T cell receptor beta chains from one sample in a study of blood T cell repertoires in COVID-19. The table came from immunoSEQ multiplex PCR; TCRdb's copy has only in-frame clones and leaves some out. Counted here are 150,000 to 200,000 clones, roughly 85% occurring once; the ten biggest clones make up approximately 4.4%. Sequencing used PBMCs or T cells enriched from blood (not recorded which). These receptors were taken from a woman between 45 and 65 years old who had recovered from COVID-19. Both conserved end residues are part of each CDR3. The D gene is left open where the match is weak. Size is stated for part of the rows, as once, few or many counts, or as a class when the clone is expanded.

d_call: TRBD1; clone_size: -; j_call: TRBJ2-5; v_call: TRBV3-1/TRBV3-2; cdr3_nt: TGTGCCAGCAGCTCTGGGACAGGGGGGGAGACCCAGTACTTC; cdr3_aa: CASSSGTGGETQYF
d_call: TRBD2; clone_size: -; j_call: TRBJ2-5; v_call: TRBV7-8; cdr3_nt: TGTGCCAGCAGCTTAGGGGGCGGGAGGGACCAAGAGACCCAGTACTTC; cdr3_aa: CASSLGGGRDQETQYF
d_call: TRBD2; clone_size: few; j_call: TRBJ2-1; v_call: TRBV7-8; cdr3_nt: TGTGCCAGCAGCGCAAGACTAGCGGGGATCTACAATGAGCAGTTCTTC; cdr3_aa: CASSARLAGIYNEQFF
d_call: -; clone_size: -; j_call: TRBJ1-2; v_call: TRBV2; cdr3_nt: TGTGCCAGCAGAAGGGAGGGTCGGGGCTACACCTTC; cdr3_aa: CASRREGRGYTF
d_call: -; clone_size: -; j_call: TRBJ1-1; v_call: TRBV19; cdr3_nt: TGTGCCAGTAGTATGGGCAACCCGAACACTGAAGCTTTCTTT; cdr3_aa: CASSMGNPNTEAFF
d_call: -; clone_size: -; j_call: TRBJ1-6; v_call: TRBV12-3/TRBV12-4; cdr3_nt: TGTGCCAGCAGTTTTCCGGGTAGATCGGCCCTCCACTTT; cdr3_aa: CASSFPGRSALHF
d_call: -; clone_size: -; j_call: TRBJ1-6; v_call: TRBV7-9; cdr3_nt: TGTGCCAGCAGCCCCCAGGCAAACTCCTATAATTCACCCCTCCACTTT; cdr3_aa: CASSPQANSYNSPLHF
d_call: -; clone_size: -; j_call: TRBJ2-1; v_call: TRBV7-3; cdr3_nt: TGTGCCAGCAGCGTCCCGGGACTCCCCTTACATGAGCAGTTCTTC; cdr3_aa: CASSVPGLPLHEQFF
d_call: -; clone_size: -; j_call: TRBJ1-2; v_call: TRBV6-5; cdr3_nt: TGTGCCAGCAGCCACAGGCTAGATGGCTACACCTTC; cdr3_aa: CASSHRLDGYTF
d_call: TRBD1; clone_size: -; j_call: TRBJ1-5; v_call: TRBV6-5; cdr3_nt: TGTGCCAGCAGTCCACAGGGGAATCAGCCCCAGCATTTT; cdr3_aa: CASSPQGNQPQHF
d_call: TRBD1; clone_size: -; j_call: TRBJ2-2; v_call: TRBV27; cdr3_nt: TGTGCCAGCAGGACCGGGACAGGGATTACCGGGGAGCTGTTTTTT; cdr3_aa: CASRTGTGITGELFF
d_call: -; clone_size: -; j_call: TRBJ1-3; v_call: TRBV11-3; cdr3_nt: TGTGCCAGCAGTCAATCCGGCGGGGGATTCGGAAACACCATATATTTT; cdr3_aa: CASSQSGGGFGNTIYF
d_call: -; clone_size: -; j_call: TRBJ2-1; v_call: TRBV19; cdr3_nt: TGTGCCAGTATGGTCACCAGCACAGGAGCCCGTTACAATGAGCAGTTCTTC; cdr3_aa: CASMVTSTGARYNEQFF
d_call: TRBD2; clone_size: -; j_call: TRBJ2-5; v_call: TRBV19; cdr3_nt: TGTGCCAGTAGTATATGGACTAGCGGGAGGGCCGGGGAGACCCAGTACTTC; cdr3_aa: CASSIWTSGRAGETQYF
d_call: TRBD1; clone_size: -; j_call: TRBJ1-5; v_call: TRBV28; cdr3_nt: TGTGCCAGCAGAAACACAGGGGGAGGTCAGCCCCAGCATTTT; cdr3_aa: CASRNTGGGQPQHF
d_call: -; clone_size: -; j_call: TRBJ1-1; v_call: TRBV30; cdr3_nt: -; cdr3_aa: CAWSARQGGGFLWTRHQTHSGF
d_call: -; clone_size: once; j_call: TRBJ1-2; v_call: TRBV30; cdr3_nt: TGTGCCTGGAGTGTAACAGGTCCTTATGGCTACACCTTC; cdr3_aa: CAWSVTGPYGYTF
d_call: -; clone_size: -; j_call: TRBJ1-6; v_call: TRBV4-3; cdr3_nt: TGCGCCAGCAGCCAAGCAACCCGGGGGGGTCGCGACGCCCTCCACTTT; cdr3_aa: CASSQATRGGRDALHF
d_call: -; clone_size: once; j_call: TRBJ2-1; v_call: TRBV5-8; cdr3_nt: TGTGCCAGCAGCTTGGGATTCGCGGCGAACAATGAGCAGTTCTTC; cdr3_aa: CASSLGFAANNEQFF
d_call: -; clone_size: -; j_call: TRBJ1-4; v_call: TRBV7-2; cdr3_nt: TGTGCCAGCAGCTTATGGGGGGGCGAAAAACTGTTTTTT; cdr3_aa: CASSLWGGEKLFF
d_call: -; clone_size: -; j_call: TRBJ2-5; v_call: TRBV6-5; cdr3_nt: TGTGCCAGCAGCCGATCTCGGGGGGCTGGGGAGACCCAGTACTTC; cdr3_aa: CASSRSRGAGETQYF
d_call: -; clone_size: few; j_call: TRBJ1-2; v_call: TRBV11-3; cdr3_nt: TGTGCCAGCGGAAACGAGGGCTTAGCTAACTATGGCTACACCTTC; cdr3_aa: CASGNEGLANYGYTF
d_call: -; clone_size: -; j_call: TRBJ1-2; v_call: TRBV3-1/TRBV3-2; cdr3_nt: TGTGCCAGCAGCCAAGTAAGGAAGGGAGGCGGCTACACCTTC; cdr3_aa: CASSQVRKGGGYTF
d_call: TRBD1; clone_size: few; j_call: TRBJ1-4; v_call: TRBV7-6; cdr3_nt: TGTGCCAGCAGCCCCTCCGGGACAGTAAATGAAAAACTGTTTTTT; cdr3_aa: CASSPSGTVNEKLFF
d_call: -; clone_size: -; j_call: TRBJ2-2; v_call: TRBV25-1; cdr3_nt: TGTGCCAGCAGCGCGGGGGAGCTGTTTTTT; cdr3_aa: CASSAGELFF
d_call: TRBD2; clone_size: -; j_call: TRBJ2-3; v_call: TRBV13; cdr3_nt: TGTGCCAGCCAAGGTGGGGCGGGAGGTCCGCCGGGTACGCAGTATTTT; cdr3_aa: CASQGGAGGPPGTQYF
d_call: TRBD1; clone_size: -; j_call: TRBJ1-6; v_call: TRBV14; cdr3_nt: TGTGCCAGCAGCCTTCTAACAGGGGCTAATTCACCCCTCCACTTT; cdr3_aa: CASSLLTGANSPLHF
d_call: -; clone_size: few; j_call: TRBJ2-5; v_call: TRBV7-2; cdr3_nt: TGTGCCAGCACCCCAATCGCGGGTATCCGGGAGACCCAGTACTTC; cdr3_aa: CASTPIAGIRETQYF
d_call: -; clone_size: -; j_call: TRBJ2-3; v_call: TRBV18; cdr3_nt: TGTGTCAGCTCACCCCCAGGGACAGATACGCAGTATTTT; cdr3_aa: CVSSPPGTDTQYF
d_call: -; clone_size: -; j_call: TRBJ1-3; v_call: TRBV19; cdr3_nt: TGTGCCAGTAGTATTTGGTCCAGGAACTCTGGAAACACCATATATTTT; cdr3_aa: CASSIWSRNSGNTIYF
d_call: TRBD1; clone_size: -; j_call: TRBJ1-4; v_call: TRBV15; cdr3_nt: TGTGCCACCAGCAGAGAGGGAGTAAAGGGACAGGGGGAGGAAAAACTGTTTTTT; cdr3_aa: CATSREGVKGQGEEKLFF
d_call: -; clone_size: -; j_call: TRBJ1-2; v_call: TRBV7-9; cdr3_nt: TGTGCCAGCAGCTTAGTTTTAGGGGACACCTATGGCTACACCTTC; cdr3_aa: CASSLVLGDTYGYTF
d_call: -; clone_size: -; j_call: TRBJ1-1; v_call: TRBV9; cdr3_nt: TGTGCCAGCAGCTCCGGGGGGGGCTATGAAGCTTTCTTT; cdr3_aa: CASSSGGGYEAFF
d_call: -; clone_size: once; j_call: TRBJ2-1; v_call: TRBV28; cdr3_nt: TGTGCCAGTCCAGCCCCGGGTAGCAGCGATGAGCAGTTCTTC; cdr3_aa: CASPAPGSSDEQFF
d_call: -; clone_size: once; j_call: TRBJ1-3; v_call: TRBV11-2; cdr3_nt: TGTGCCAGCAGGACCCCGGGCTCTGGAAACACCATATATTTT; cdr3_aa: CASRTPGSGNTIYF
d_call: -; clone_size: -; j_call: TRBJ1-5; v_call: TRBV4-1; cdr3_nt: TGCGCCCGCAGCCGGCTCGTGATTGGTCAGCCCCAGCATTTT; cdr3_aa: CARSRLVIGQPQHF
d_call: -; clone_size: -; j_call: TRBJ1-1; v_call: TRBV11-2; cdr3_nt: TGTGCCAGCAGCTGGGGGCCTGAAGCTTTCTTT; cdr3_aa: CASSWGPEAFF
d_call: -; clone_size: once; j_call: TRBJ1-6; v_call: TRBV7-8; cdr3_nt: TGTGCCAGCAGCTTATCCGAGAGTTCACCCCTCCACTTT; cdr3_aa: CASSLSESSPLHF
d_call: TRBD1; clone_size: -; j_call: TRBJ2-3; v_call: TRBV18; cdr3_nt: TGTGCCAGCTCACTTCCGGGACAGGGAGGTTCCGATACGCAGTATTTT; cdr3_aa: CASSLPGQGGSDTQYF
d_call: -; clone_size: few; j_call: TRBJ1-2; v_call: TRBV7-8; cdr3_nt: TGTGCCAGCAGCTTAAACGAGCTGAGGGGCTACACCTTC; cdr3_aa: CASSLNELRGYTF
d_call: -; clone_size: -; j_call: TRBJ2-6; v_call: TRBV27; cdr3_nt: TGTGCCAGCAGTCCCTACGGGGTTTCGTCTGGGGCCAACGTCCTGACTTTC; cdr3_aa: CASSPYGVSSGANVLTF
d_call: -; clone_size: -; j_call: TRBJ2-2; v_call: TRBV5-1; cdr3_nt: TGCGCCAGCAGCTTGGTGGGGCAGGGGAGCAGCGACACCGGGGAGCTGTTTTTT; cdr3_aa: CASSLVGQGSSDTGELFF
d_call: -; clone_size: -; j_call: TRBJ2-1; v_call: TRBV12-3/TRBV12-4; cdr3_nt: TGTGCCAGCAGCCGTCAGGGGTACAATGAGCAGTTCTTC; cdr3_aa: CASSRQGYNEQFF
d_call: -; clone_size: -; j_call: TRBJ1-2; v_call: TRBV4-1; cdr3_nt: TGCGCCAGCAGCCAAGATAACAGTCCCAATGGCTACACCTTC; cdr3_aa: CASSQDNSPNGYTF
d_call: -; clone_size: -; j_call: TRBJ1-1; v_call: TRBV29-1; cdr3_nt: TGCAGCGTTGAAGATGGGTTAGGGGGGGCGGCTTTCTTT; cdr3_aa: CSVEDGLGGAAFF
d_call: TRBD1; clone_size: once; j_call: TRBJ2-4; v_call: TRBV18; cdr3_nt: TGTGCCAGCTCACCGGACCGGGACAGTTTTTACTTC; cdr3_aa: CASSPDRDSFYF
d_call: -; clone_size: -; j_call: TRBJ2-2; v_call: TRBV5-8; cdr3_nt: TGTGCCAGCAGCTTGGGGGCGCGGGAGCTGTTTTTT; cdr3_aa: CASSLGARELFF
d_call: -; clone_size: once; j_call: TRBJ1-5; v_call: TRBV18; cdr3_nt: TGTGCCAGCTCAAATTTGACAGGCCGTCATCAGCCCCAGCATTTT; cdr3_aa: CASSNLTGRHQPQHF
d_call: TRBD2; clone_size: -; j_call: TRBJ2-3; v_call: TRBV5-8; cdr3_nt: TGTGCCAGCAGACGGGAGGGGGGCGGCACAGATACGCAGTATTTT; cdr3_aa: CASRREGGGTDTQYF
d_call: -; clone_size: -; j_call: TRBJ1-1; v_call: TRBV4-1; cdr3_nt: TGCGCCAGCAGCCAGTCGCGGGGAGGTGGCACTGAAGCTTTCTTT; cdr3_aa: CASSQSRGGGTEAFF
d_call: -; clone_size: -; j_call: TRBJ1-4; v_call: TRBV30; cdr3_nt: TGTGCCTGGAGTCCGGGGGTGGGGGAAAAACTGTTTTTT; cdr3_aa: CAWSPGVGEKLFF
d_call: -; clone_size: -; j_call: TRBJ1-1; v_call: TRBV27; cdr3_nt: TGTGCCAGCAGTTTACGAGGGAGCACTGAAGCTTTCTTT; cdr3_aa: CASSLRGSTEAFF
d_call: TRBD1; clone_size: -; j_call: TRBJ2-5; v_call: TRBV10-2; cdr3_nt: TGCGCCAGCAGTGGGACAGGGAGGGAGACCCAGTACTTC; cdr3_aa: CASSGTGRETQYF